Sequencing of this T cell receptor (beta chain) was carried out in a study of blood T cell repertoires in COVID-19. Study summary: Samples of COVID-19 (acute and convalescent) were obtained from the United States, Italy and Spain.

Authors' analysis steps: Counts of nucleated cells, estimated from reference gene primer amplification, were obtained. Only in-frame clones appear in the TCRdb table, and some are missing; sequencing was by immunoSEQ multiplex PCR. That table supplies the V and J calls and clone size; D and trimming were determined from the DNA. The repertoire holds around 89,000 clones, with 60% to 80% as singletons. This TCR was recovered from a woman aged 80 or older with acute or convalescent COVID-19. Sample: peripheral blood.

This CDR3 is CAISPGGGNQPQHF. For the CDR3, the DNA is TGTGCCATCAGTCCGGGGGGTGGGAATCAGCCCCAGCATTTT. The V and J genes are TRBV10-3 and TRBJ1-5; tentative D call: TRBD1 (5 bases). CDR3 size: 14 residues. Germline V gives CDR1 ENHRY, CDR2 SYGVKD. V was pared by 5 bases and J by 4 bases, with 12 bases between.